This T cell receptor (beta chain) was sequenced for a study of naive and memory T cell subsets. With respect to this clonotype: Its antigen remains unknown.

Notes on the study in general: TCR abundance followed a power law differing between naive and memory subsets.

This CDR3 contains 15 residues. Germline assignment: CDR1 SGHTA and CDR2 FQGNSA. The ends lost 5 bases at V and 6 bases at J; junction bases unmatched: 8. The beta constant-region primer was an equimolar mix of two oligonucleotides covering TRBC1 and TRBC2. One entry per CDR3 protein, called by TCRdb with MiXCR from the UMI-ligation and nested PCR reads. The data show tens of thousands of distinct CDR3 sequences, approximately 10% seen once. Alpha and beta libraries were amplified separately from the second PCR onward. This TCR derives from a human donor in good health. Material: central memory CD8+ T cells from blood. The V call is TRBV7-2, the J call TRBJ2-3, with 10 bases matching TRBD2. The CDR3 coding sequence is TGTGCCAGCAGCGTTACTAGCGGGAAACTTGATACGCAGTATTTT. Translating it yields CASSVTSGKLDTQYF. The entire variable domain, with the rest obtained from reference TRBV7-2 and TRBJ2-3, is as follows: GAGVSQSPSNKVTEKGKDVELRCDPISGHTALYWYRQSLGQGLEFLIYFQGNSAPDKSGLPSDRFSAERTGGSVSTLTIQRTQQEDSAVYLCASSVTSGKLDTQYFGPGTRLTVL.